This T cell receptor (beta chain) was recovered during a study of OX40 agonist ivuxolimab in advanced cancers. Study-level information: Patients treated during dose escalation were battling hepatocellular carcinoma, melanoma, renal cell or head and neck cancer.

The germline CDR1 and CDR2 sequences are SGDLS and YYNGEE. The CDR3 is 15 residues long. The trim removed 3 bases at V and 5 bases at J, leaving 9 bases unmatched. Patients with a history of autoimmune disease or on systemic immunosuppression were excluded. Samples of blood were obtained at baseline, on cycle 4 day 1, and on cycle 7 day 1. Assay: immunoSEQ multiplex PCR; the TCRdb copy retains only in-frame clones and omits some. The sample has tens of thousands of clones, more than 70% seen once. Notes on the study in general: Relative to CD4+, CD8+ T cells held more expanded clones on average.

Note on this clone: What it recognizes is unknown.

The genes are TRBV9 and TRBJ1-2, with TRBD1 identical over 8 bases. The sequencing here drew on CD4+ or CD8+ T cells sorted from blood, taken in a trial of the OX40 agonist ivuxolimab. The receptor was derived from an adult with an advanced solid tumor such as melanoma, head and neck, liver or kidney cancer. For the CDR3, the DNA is TGTGCCAGCAGCGAGAGGGACAGGCAGGGTTATGGCTACACCTTC. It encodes CASSERDRQGYGYTF.